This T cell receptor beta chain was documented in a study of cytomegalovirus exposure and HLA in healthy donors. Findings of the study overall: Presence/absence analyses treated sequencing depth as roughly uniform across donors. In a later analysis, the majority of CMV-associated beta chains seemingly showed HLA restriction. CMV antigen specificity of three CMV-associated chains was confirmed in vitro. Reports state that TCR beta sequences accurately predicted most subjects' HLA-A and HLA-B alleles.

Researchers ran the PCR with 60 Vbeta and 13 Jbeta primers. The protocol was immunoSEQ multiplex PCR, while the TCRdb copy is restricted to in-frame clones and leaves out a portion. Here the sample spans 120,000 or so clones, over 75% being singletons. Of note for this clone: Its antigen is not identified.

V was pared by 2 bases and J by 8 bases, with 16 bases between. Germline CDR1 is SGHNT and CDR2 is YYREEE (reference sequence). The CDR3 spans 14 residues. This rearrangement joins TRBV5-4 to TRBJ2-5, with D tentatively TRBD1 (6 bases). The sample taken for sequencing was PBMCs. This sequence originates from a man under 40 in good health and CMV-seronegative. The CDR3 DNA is TGTGCCAGCAGCTTAGGGGACAATAAGAATACCCAGTACTTC. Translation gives CASSLGDNKNTQYF. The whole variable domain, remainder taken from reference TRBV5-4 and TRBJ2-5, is ETGVTQSPTHLIKTRGQQVTLRCSSQSGHNTVSWYQQALGQGPQFIFQYYREEENGRGNFPPRFSGLQFPNYSSELNVNALELDDSALYLCASSLGDNKNTQYFGPGTRLLVL.